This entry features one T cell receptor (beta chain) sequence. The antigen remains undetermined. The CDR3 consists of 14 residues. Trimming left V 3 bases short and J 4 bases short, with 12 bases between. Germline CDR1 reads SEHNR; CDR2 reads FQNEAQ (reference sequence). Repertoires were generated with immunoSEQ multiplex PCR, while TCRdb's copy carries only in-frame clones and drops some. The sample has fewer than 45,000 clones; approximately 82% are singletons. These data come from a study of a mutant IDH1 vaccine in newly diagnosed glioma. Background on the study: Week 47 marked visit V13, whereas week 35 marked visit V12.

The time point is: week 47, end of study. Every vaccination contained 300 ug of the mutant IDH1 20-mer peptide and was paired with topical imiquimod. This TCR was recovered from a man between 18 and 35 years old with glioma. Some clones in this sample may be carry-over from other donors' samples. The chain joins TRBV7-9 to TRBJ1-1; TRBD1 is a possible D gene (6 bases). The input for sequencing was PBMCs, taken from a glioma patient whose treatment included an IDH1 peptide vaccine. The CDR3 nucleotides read TGTGCCAGCAGCTTGCAGGGGCGAGCCACTGAAGCTTTCTTT. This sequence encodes CASSLQGRATEAFF.